This T cell receptor (beta chain) appears in the sequencing data of a study of T cell changes during pregnancy in multiple sclerosis. The protocol was immunoSEQ multiplex PCR, while the TCRdb copy is restricted to in-frame clones and leaves out a portion. The data show 25,000 to 35,000 clones, over 85% seen once. The V segment lost 5 bases and the J segment 10 bases; nucleotides outside the gene matches: 5. This CDR3 spans 12 amino acids. Per germline, CDR1 SEHNR and CDR2 FQNEAQ (reference sequence). The clonotype was recovered from a female donor with multiple sclerosis, enrolled in a pregnancy study. The sequencing here drew on CD8+ T cells from peripheral blood mononuclear cells, taken before pregnancy. This chain uses TRBV7-9 with TRBJ2-3; 8 bases are shared with TRBD1. CDR3 sequence: CASSPTGESQYF. The CDR3 DNA reads as TGTGCCAGCAGCCCGACAGGGGAATCGCAGTATTTT.